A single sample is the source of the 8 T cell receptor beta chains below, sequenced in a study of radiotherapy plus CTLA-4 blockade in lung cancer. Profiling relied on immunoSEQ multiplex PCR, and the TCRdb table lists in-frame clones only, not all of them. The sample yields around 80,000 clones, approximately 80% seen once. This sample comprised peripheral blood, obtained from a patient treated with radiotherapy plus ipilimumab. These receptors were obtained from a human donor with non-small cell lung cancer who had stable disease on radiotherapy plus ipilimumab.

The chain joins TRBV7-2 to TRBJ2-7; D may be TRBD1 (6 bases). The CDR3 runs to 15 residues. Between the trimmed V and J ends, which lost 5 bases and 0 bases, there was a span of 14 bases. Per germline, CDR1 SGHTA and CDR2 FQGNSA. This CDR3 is CASSVEGTSSYEQYF. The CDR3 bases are TGTGCCAGCAGCGTCGAGGGGACATCCTCCTACGAGCAGTACTTC.

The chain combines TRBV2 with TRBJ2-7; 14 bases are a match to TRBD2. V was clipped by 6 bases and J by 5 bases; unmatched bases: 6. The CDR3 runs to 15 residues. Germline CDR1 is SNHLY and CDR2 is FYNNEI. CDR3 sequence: CASRETSGGANEQYF. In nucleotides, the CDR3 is TGTGCCAGCAGGGAGACTAGCGGGGGGGCAAACGAGCAGTACTTC.

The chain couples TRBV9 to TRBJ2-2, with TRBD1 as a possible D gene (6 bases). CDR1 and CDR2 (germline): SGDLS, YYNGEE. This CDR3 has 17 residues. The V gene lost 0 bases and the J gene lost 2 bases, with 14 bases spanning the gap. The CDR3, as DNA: TGTGCCAGCAGCGTAGCTACGGGACACCATAACACCGGGGAGCTGTTTTTT. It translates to CASSVATGHHNTGELFF.

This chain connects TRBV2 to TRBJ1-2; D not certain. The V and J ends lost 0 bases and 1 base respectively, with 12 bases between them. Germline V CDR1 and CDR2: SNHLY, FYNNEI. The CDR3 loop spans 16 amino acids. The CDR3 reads CASSEALRLLNYGYTF. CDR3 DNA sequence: TGTGCCAGCAGTGAAGCGCTAAGACTCCTTAACTATGGCTACACCTTC.

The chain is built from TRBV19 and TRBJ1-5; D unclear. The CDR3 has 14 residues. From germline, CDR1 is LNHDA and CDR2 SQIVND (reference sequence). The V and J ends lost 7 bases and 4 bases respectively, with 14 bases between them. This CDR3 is CASTLGQVNQPQHF. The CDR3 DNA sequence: TGTGCCAGTACTCTTGGGCAGGTTAATCAGCCCCAGCATTTT.

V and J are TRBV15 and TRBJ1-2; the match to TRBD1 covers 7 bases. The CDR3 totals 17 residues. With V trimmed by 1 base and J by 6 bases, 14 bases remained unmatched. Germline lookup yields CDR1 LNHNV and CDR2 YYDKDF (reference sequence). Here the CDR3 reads CATSRGGSDRVRHGYTF. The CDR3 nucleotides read TGTGCCACCAGCAGAGGTGGATCTGACAGGGTTCGGCATGGCTACACCTTC.

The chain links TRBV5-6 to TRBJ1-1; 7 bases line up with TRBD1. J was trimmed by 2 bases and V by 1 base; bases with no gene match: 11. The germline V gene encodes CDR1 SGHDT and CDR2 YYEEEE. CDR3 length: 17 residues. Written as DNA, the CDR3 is TGTGCCAGCAGCTTGAACGCGGGACAGAGACCCAACACTGAAGCTTTCTTT. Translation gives CASSLNAGQRPNTEAFF.

CDR3 DNA sequence: TGTGCCAGCAGTTTCGGACAGGGTGACTATGGCTACACCTTC. Translation: CASSFGQGDYGYTF. The chain uses TRBV7-9 and TRBJ1-2; TRBD1 matches at 8 bases. The germline CDR1 and CDR2 sequences are SEHNR and FQNEAQ (reference sequence). The CDR3 spans 14 residues. V lost 6 bases, J lost 3 bases, and 6 bases stayed unmatched.